The source of this T cell receptor (beta chain) is a study of molecular identifiers for immune sequencing clone quantification. At the level of the study: Replicate RNA from roughly 20,000 or 100,000 naive CD8 T cells formed five aliquots; four were sequenced.

This clonotype has ten or more counts. TCRdb re-called the PCR reads with MiXCR, one entry per CDR3 protein. Here the sample spans about half a million distinct CDR3 sequences, around a fifth being singletons. With 10%, 30% or 50% of RNA, 20,000 to 1,000,000 naive CD8 T cells were sequenced. Germline CDR1 LNHDA, CDR2 SQIVND (reference sequence). The CDR3 covers 14 residues. Trimming removed 7 bases from V and 12 bases from J; junction bases left unmatched: 16. The receptor was derived from a human donor in good health. Some libraries in this study had Jurkat cell RNA spiked in. The V and J genes are TRBV19 and TRBJ2-7, with 9 bases that match TRBD1. Sequenced input: naive CD8+ T cells from blood, with Jurkat cell RNA spiked in. The sample's subset: FACS-sorted CD8+CD4-CCR7+CD45RA+ naive T cells. The CDR3 DNA reads as TGTGCCAGTACCCCAACCCCGGGACAGGGACCCGGGTACTTC. Translating gives CASTPTPGQGPGYF.